Presented here are 22 T cell receptor beta chains from one specimen sequenced in a study of CD8 T cells in Susac syndrome. Reverse transcription of roughly 0.45 to 1 ug RNA was carried out with random hexamers. TCRdb ran MiXCR on the immunoSEQ multiplex PCR reads and lists one entry per CDR3 protein. The sample carries approximately 300,000 distinct CDR3 sequences, about 88% recorded once. Sequencing used CD8+ T cells from PBMCs. The receptors were gathered from a human donor with multiple sclerosis.

The V call is TRBV7-2, the J call TRBJ1-6, with D tentatively TRBD1 (6 bases). The CDR3 is made up of 14 amino acids. The germline gives CDR1 SGHTA, CDR2 FQGNSA. V lost 1 base and J 8 bases, leaving 9 bases between the germline ends. DNA for the CDR3: TGTGCCAGCAGCTTAGGGACAGTAGATTCACCCCTCCACTTT. Translating it yields CASSLGTVDSPLHF. The full variable domain, with the rest looked up from reference TRBV7-2 and TRBJ1-6, is GAGVSQSPSNKVTEKGKDVELRCDPISGHTALYWYRQSLGQGLEFLIYFQGNSAPDKSGLPSDRFSAERTGGSVSTLTIQRTQQEDSAVYLCASSLGTVDSPLHFGNGTRLTVT.

The chain joins TRBV20-1 to TRBJ1-1; D is ambiguous. The germline V gene has CDR1 DFQATT and CDR2 SNEGSKA (reference sequence). V was shortened by 6 bases and J by 1 base, with 15 bases between the two germline ends. The CDR3 runs 14 residues. The CDR3 nucleotides read TGCAGTGCCCCCCCGGGGAGGGCGAACACTGAAGCTTTCTTT. Protein product: CSAPPGRANTEAFF.

The V gene is TRBV4-2, the J gene TRBJ2-2; D unresolved. The CDR3 length is 17 residues. From germline, CDR1 is LGHNA and CDR2 YNFKEQ. The V and J ends lost 0 bases and 4 bases respectively, with 15 bases between them. CDR3: CASSQDYAAEITGELFF. Written as DNA, the CDR3 is TGTGCCAGCAGCCAAGATTACGCGGCGGAGATCACCGGGGAGCTGTTTTTT.

V and J are TRBV7-9 and TRBJ2-5; D is possibly TRBD1 (6 bases). V lost 7 bases and J 1 base, leaving 16 bases between the germline ends. This CDR3 contains 15 residues. The germline gives CDR1 SEHNR, CDR2 FQNEAQ (reference sequence). The CDR3 nucleotides are TGTGCCAGCACCCTGGGGGCAGTTAGCCAAGAGACCCAGTACTTC. Its translation is CASTLGAVSQETQYF.

This sequence joins TRBV9 and TRBJ2-5; possibly TRBD1 for D (7 bases). Germline V gives CDR1 SGDLS, CDR2 YYNGEE. Deletions cut 4 bases from V and 5 bases from J, with 18 bases between. The CDR3 sequence is 15 residues long. CDR3 nucleotides: TGTGCCAGCAGCCTGCGGGACAGTCCCAGGGAGACCCAGTACTTC. Translation: CASSLRDSPRETQYF.

The chain combines TRBV7-9 with TRBJ2-7; TRBD2 is a possible D gene (5 bases). Germline assignment: CDR1 SEHNR and CDR2 FQNEAQ (reference sequence). Trimming shortened V by 5 bases and J by 0 bases, and 26 bases separated the two germline ends. This CDR3 contains 19 residues. The CDR3 region is CASSLFRESDRGFSYEQYF. In DNA form, the CDR3 reads TGTGCCAGCAGCCTCTTCCGGGAATCAGATCGGGGTTTCTCCTACGAGCAGTACTTC.

The chain uses TRBV27 and TRBJ2-4; the D is unclear. Germline V CDR1 and CDR2: MNHEY, SMNVEV (reference sequence). V dropped 5 bases and J dropped 9 bases, with 8 bases sitting between them. The CDR3 is 11 amino acids. This CDR3 reads CASSSSGIQYF. The DNA of the CDR3 is TGTGCCAGCAGTAGTTCGGGCATTCAGTACTTC.

This chain links TRBV4-3 with TRBJ2-7, with unresolved D. V was shortened by 1 base and J by 4 bases, with 11 bases between the two germline ends. The CDR3 sequence is 14 residues long. From germline, CDR1 is LGHNA and CDR2 YSLEER. CDR3 amino acids: CASSQGALGYEQYF. CDR3 coding DNA: TGCGCCAGCAGCCAAGGTGCCCTGGGGTACGAGCAGTACTTC.

The chain joins TRBV6-5 to TRBJ1-1; 8 bases map to TRBD1. This CDR3 has 14 amino acids. Germline assignment: CDR1 MNHEY and CDR2 SVGAGI. After removal of 4 bases from V and 4 bases from J, the junction contained 5 bases not matched to a gene. In nucleotides, the CDR3 is TGTGCCAGCAGTTTGGACAGGGCGGGCACTGAAGCTTTCTTT. It codes for CASSLDRAGTEAFF.

The rearrangement uses TRBV27 and TRBJ2-7; 7 bases align to TRBD1. Germline CDR1 MNHEY, CDR2 SMNVEV (reference sequence). Trimming took 0 bases from V and 3 from J; bases not matched to a gene: 8. This CDR3 has 16 amino acids. This chain's CDR3 is CASSLSRGLLGYEQYF. CDR3 DNA: TGTGCCAGCAGTTTATCTAGGGGGCTCCTCGGCTACGAGCAGTACTTC.

The chain is built from TRBV28 and TRBJ2-7; TRBD2 aligns across 10 bases. This CDR3 is 15 amino acids long. The V and J ends lost 3 bases and 0 bases, in that order; junction bases with no gene match: 2. Germline V gene data show CDR1 as MDHEN and CDR2 as SYDVKM. CDR3 sequence (DNA): TGTGCCAGCAGTTTTGAGCGGGGGGGCTCCTACGAGCAGTACTTC. Its protein is CASSFERGGSYEQYF.

This sequence joins TRBV11-2 and TRBJ2-1; 14 bases match TRBD2. V shed 2 bases, J shed 9 bases, and the junction held 6 bases outside the gene matches. The V gene's germline CDR1 is SGHAT and CDR2 FQNNGV. CDR3 length: 16 residues. This chain's CDR3 is CASSLNPGLAGVEQFF. CDR3 DNA sequence: TGTGCCAGCAGCTTAAACCCGGGACTAGCGGGAGTTGAGCAGTTCTTC.

V usage is TRBV18 and J usage is TRBJ1-2; TRBD1 might be the D (6 bases). CDR3 size: 15 residues. Germline V gene sequence: CDR1 KGHSH, CDR2 LQKENI. With 3 bases removed from V and 4 bases from J, the gap between germline ends came to 15 bases. CDR3 sequence reads: CASSPGTSPVYGYTF. In nucleotides, the CDR3 is TGTGCCAGCTCACCCGGGACATCGCCCGTCTATGGCTACACCTTC.

V and J are TRBV30 and TRBJ2-3; weak D call: TRBD1 (5 bases). V lost 1 base to trimming and J lost 3 bases, with 11 bases between them. From germline, CDR1 is GTSNPN and CDR2 SVGIG (reference sequence). The CDR3 extends over 14 amino acids. The CDR3 region is CAWSEQGTTDTQYF. Here the CDR3 DNA reads TGTGCCTGGAGTGAGCAGGGAACAACAGATACGCAGTATTTT.

In its sample, this clonotype was seen a few times. The V and J genes are TRBV18 and TRBJ2-7, with a possible D match to TRBD2 (5 bases). This CDR3 comprises 12 residues. In germline, CDR1 is KGHSH, CDR2 LQKENI. The ends were cut back, 3 bases at V and 4 bases at J, with 7 bases in the middle. CDR3 nucleotides: TGTGCCAGCTCACCGCCGGGATACGAGCAGTACTTC. This encodes CASSPPGYEQYF.

The chain links TRBV4-3 to TRBJ2-2; D call uncertain. The CDR3 is made up of 17 amino acids. Germline assignment: CDR1 LGHNA and CDR2 YSLEER. Deletions cut 1 base from V and 4 bases from J, with 16 bases between. The CDR3 nucleotides read TGCGCCAGCAGCCAAGGGGGTCTAGAAGTATTCACCGGGGAGCTGTTTTTT. It codes for CASSQGGLEVFTGELFF.

The gene calls are TRBV4-3 and TRBJ2-1; 8 bases match TRBD2. Unmatched junction bases numbered 14, after V lost 0 bases and J lost 7 bases. CDR3 length equals 18 residues. The germline V gene has CDR1 LGHNA and CDR2 YSLEER. The CDR3 nucleotides read TGCGCCAGCAGCCAAGATCCGGGGGGGACTTCAGAAGGTAATGAGCAGTTCTTC. It translates to CASSQDPGGTSEGNEQFF.

In its sample, this clonotype was seen a few times. The gene calls are TRBV27 and TRBJ1-5, with a possible D match to TRBD1 (5 bases). Germline V gene lookup returns CDR1 MNHEY and CDR2 SMNVEV (reference sequence). CDR3 length: 17 amino acids. Trimming shortened V by 5 bases and J by 1 base, and 18 bases separated the two germline ends. CDR3 sequence: CASSQGVTGLSNQPQHF. The CDR3 DNA follows: TGTGCCAGCAGTCAAGGGGTTACTGGACTAAGCAATCAGCCCCAGCATTTT.

The chain carries TRBV2 and TRBJ2-7; no clear D gene. CDR1 and CDR2 (germline): SNHLY, FYNNEI. Trimming stripped 4 bases from V and 3 bases from J, with 10 bases between. The CDR3 totals 13 residues. CDR3 coding DNA: TGTGCCAGCAGTGTACGACTTTACTACGAGCAGTACTTC. Protein sequence: CASSVRLYYEQYF.

The chain is built from TRBV28 and TRBJ1-6; D not certain. This CDR3 spans 14 amino acids. Per the germline V gene, CDR1 is MDHEN and CDR2 is SYDVKM. Trimming stripped 1 base from V and 8 bases from J, with 9 bases between. The CDR3 here is CASSLLGLDSPLHF. The CDR3 nucleotides read TGTGCCAGCAGTTTATTGGGCCTGGATTCACCCCTCCACTTT.

This clonotype has just one count. The chain carries TRBV28 and TRBJ2-3; 14 positions agree with TRBD2. This CDR3 comprises 18 residues. CDR1 is MDHEN and CDR2 is SYDVKM in the germline V gene. Unmatched junction bases numbered 8, after V lost 4 bases and J lost 2 bases. The CDR3 nucleotides are TGTGCCAGCAGTTCCCCGGGACTAGCGGGGGACCCCACAGATACGCAGTATTTT. Protein sequence: CASSSPGLAGDPTDTQYF.

This sequence joins TRBV5-1 and TRBJ1-1; D not certain. Germline CDR1 is SGHRS and CDR2 is YFSETQ. The CDR3 loop spans 15 amino acids. Trimming cost V 0 bases and J 6 bases, with 15 bases left between them. The CDR3 spells CASSLGPIGIPEAFF. The DNA for the CDR3 is TGCGCCAGCAGCTTGGGACCTATCGGGATCCCTGAAGCTTTCTTT.